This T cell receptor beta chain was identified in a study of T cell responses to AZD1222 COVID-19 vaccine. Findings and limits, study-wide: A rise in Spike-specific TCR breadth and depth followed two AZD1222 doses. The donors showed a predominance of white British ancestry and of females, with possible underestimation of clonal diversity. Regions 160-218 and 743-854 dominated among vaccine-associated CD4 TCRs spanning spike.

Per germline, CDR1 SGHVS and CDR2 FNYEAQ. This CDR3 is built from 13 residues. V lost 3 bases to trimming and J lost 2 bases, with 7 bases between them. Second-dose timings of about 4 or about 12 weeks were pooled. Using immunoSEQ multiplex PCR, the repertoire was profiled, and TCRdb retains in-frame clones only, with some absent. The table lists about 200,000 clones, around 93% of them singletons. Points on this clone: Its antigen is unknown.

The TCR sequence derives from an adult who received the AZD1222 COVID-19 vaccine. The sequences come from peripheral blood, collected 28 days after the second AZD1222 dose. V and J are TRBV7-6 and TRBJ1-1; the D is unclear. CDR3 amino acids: CASSFAVNTEAFF. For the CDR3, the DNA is TGTGCCAGCAGCTTTGCCGTCAACACTGAAGCTTTCTTT.